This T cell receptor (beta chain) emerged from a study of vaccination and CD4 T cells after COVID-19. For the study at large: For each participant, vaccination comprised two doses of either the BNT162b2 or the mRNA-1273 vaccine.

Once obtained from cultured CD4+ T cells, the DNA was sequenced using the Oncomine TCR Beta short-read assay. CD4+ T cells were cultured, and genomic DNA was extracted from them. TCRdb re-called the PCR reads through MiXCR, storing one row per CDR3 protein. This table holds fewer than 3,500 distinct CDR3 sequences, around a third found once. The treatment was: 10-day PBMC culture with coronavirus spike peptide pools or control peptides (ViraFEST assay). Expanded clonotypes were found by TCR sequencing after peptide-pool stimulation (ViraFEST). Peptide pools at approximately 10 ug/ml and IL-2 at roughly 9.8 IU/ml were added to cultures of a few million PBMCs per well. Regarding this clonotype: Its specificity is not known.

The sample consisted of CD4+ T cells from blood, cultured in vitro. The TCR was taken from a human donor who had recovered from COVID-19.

CDR3 nucleotide sequence: TGCGCCAGCAGCTTGGGGACAGGGGATGTAGCAAATCAGCCCCAGCATTTT. Translation gives CASSLGTGDVANQPQHF. This chain uses TRBV5-1 with TRBJ1-5; 9 bases match TRBD1. This CDR3 region has 17 residues. V trimming: 0 bases; J trimming: 4 bases; junction bases outside the gene matches: 8. The germline V gene has CDR1 SGHRS and CDR2 YFSETQ. The variable domain in full, with the rest retrieved from reference TRBV5-1 and TRBJ1-5, is KAGVTQTPRYLIKTRGQQVTLSCSPISGHRSVSWYQQTPGQGLQFLFEYFSETQRNKGNFPGRFSGRQFSNSRSEMNVSTLELGDSALYLCASSLGTGDVANQPQHFGDGTRLSIL.